The 16 T cell receptor beta chains below were found in one sample sequenced in a study of T cell responses to AZD1222 COVID-19 vaccine. Profiled with immunoSEQ multiplex PCR; TCRdb holds only in-frame clones, not every one. This table holds some 130,000 clones, approximately 83% found once. This specimen consisted of peripheral blood, obtained on day 0 of AZD1222 vaccination. The receptor set was obtained from an adult in good health.

V is TRBV6-5 and J is TRBJ2-1; 7 bases are shared with TRBD2. The CDR3 extends over 13 amino acids. V gave up 4 bases and J gave up 7 bases; unmatched junction bases: 4. The germline CDR1 and CDR2 sequences are MNHEY and SVGAGI. CDR3 coding DNA: TGTGCCAGCAGTTTACTAGCGACTAATGAGCAGTTCTTC. It yields the protein CASSLLATNEQFF.

V usage is TRBV11-3 and J usage is TRBJ2-2, with 9 bases lining up with TRBD2. V lost 4 bases, J lost 5 bases, and 11 bases stayed unmatched. This CDR3 region has 17 residues. Germline loops: CDR1 SGHNT, CDR2 YENEEA. CDR3 loop: CASSSLAGAPGTGELFF. CDR3 sequence (DNA): TGTGCCAGCAGCTCGTTAGCGGGAGCCCCAGGAACCGGGGAGCTGTTTTTT.

The chain recombines TRBV5-1 with TRBJ1-1; D uncertain. The CDR3 length is 14 residues. Germline CDR1 is SGHRS and CDR2 is YFSETQ. The ends were cut back, 5 bases at V and 4 bases at J, with 15 bases in the middle. CDR3 DNA: TGCGCCAGCAGTATTCGAGTTGTGGGCACTGAAGCTTTCTTT. It is translated as CASSIRVVGTEAFF.

The rearrangement uses TRBV30 and TRBJ2-7; D could derive from TRBD1 or TRBD2 (5 bases each). This CDR3 contains 12 residues. Germline lookup yields CDR1 GTSNPN and CDR2 SVGIG (reference sequence). V was trimmed by 8 bases and J by 4 bases, leaving 15 bases between them. The CDR3 loop reads CATSGLDYEQYF. For the CDR3, the DNA is TGTGCCACCTCGGGGCTGGATTACGAGCAGTACTTC.

V usage is TRBV29-1 and J usage is TRBJ2-3; D is ambiguous. Germline CDR1 reads SQVTM; CDR2 reads ANQGSEA. CDR3 length: 13 amino acids. V dropped 4 bases and J dropped 0 bases, with 8 bases sitting between them. CDR3 loop: CSVGGISTDTQYF. The CDR3 DNA is TGCAGCGTTGGGGGAATTAGCACAGATACGCAGTATTTT.

This sequence joins TRBV3-1 (or the pseudogene TRBV3-2) and TRBJ1-4; TRBD1 aligns across 9 bases. Trimming at V came to 4 bases and at J to 6 bases, leaving 15 bases not matched to a gene. CDR3 length: 18 residues. Per the germline V gene, CDR1 is LGHDT and CDR2 is YNNKEL (reference sequence). The CDR3 reads CASSRYVPGQGSYEKLFF. In DNA, the CDR3 is TGTGCCAGCAGCCGCTACGTCCCGGGACAGGGCAGCTATGAAAAACTGTTTTTT.

This clone was recorded only once. This rearrangement joins TRBV11-2 to TRBJ1-2; D unclear. The CDR3 has 12 amino acids. In germline, CDR1 is SGHAT, CDR2 FQNNGV. Trimming took off 5 bases at V and 1 base at J, with 5 bases between the two ends. This chain's CDR3 is CASSAVNYGYTF. The CDR3 DNA reads as TGTGCCAGCAGCGCAGTTAACTATGGCTACACCTTC. Combining the CDR3 with reference TRBV11-2 and TRBJ1-2 gives the whole variable domain EAGVAQSPRYKIIEKRQSVAFWCNPISGHATLYWYQQILGQGPKLLIQFQNNGVVDDSQLPKDRFSAERLKGVDSTLKIQPAKLEDSAVYLCASSAVNYGYTFGSGTRLTVV.

The chain is built from TRBV3-1 (or the pseudogene TRBV3-2) and TRBJ1-1; no clear D gene. Trimming shortened V by 3 bases and J by 1 base, and 12 bases separated the two germline ends. The CDR3 loop spans 15 amino acids. In germline, CDR1 is LGHDT, CDR2 YNNKEL (reference sequence). CDR3 in DNA: TGTGCCAGCAGCCAGTTAATTACAACGAACACTGAAGCTTTCTTT. Translation gives CASSQLITTNTEAFF.

V usage is TRBV18 and J usage is TRBJ2-2; the match to TRBD2 covers 12 bases. The CDR3 covers 16 residues. V trimming: 5 bases; J trimming: 4 bases; junction bases outside the gene matches: 5. The germline gives CDR1 KGHSH, CDR2 LQKENI. CDR3 nucleotide sequence: TGTGCCAGCTCAGGAGGACTAGCGGGAATCACCGGGGAGCTGTTTTTT. Encoded protein: CASSGGLAGITGELFF.

This clone was seen a few times. The chain combines TRBV27 with TRBJ1-5, with TRBD1 matching over 10 bases. The ends lost 3 bases at V and 0 bases at J; junction bases unmatched: 2. Germline lookup yields CDR1 MNHEY and CDR2 SMNVEV (reference sequence). CDR3 length equals 16 residues. The CDR3 sequence: CASSLGQGYSNQPQHF. CDR3 DNA: TGTGCCAGCAGTTTGGGACAGGGGTATAGCAATCAGCCCCAGCATTTT.

This clone was counted a single time. The CDR3 spells CASRTGENYGYTF. In DNA form, the CDR3 reads TGTGCCAGCAGGACAGGGGAGAACTATGGCTACACCTTC. V and J are TRBV7-2 and TRBJ1-2, with 8 bases matching TRBD1. V lost 6 bases to trimming and J lost 2 bases; unmatched junction nucleotides: 2. Germline values: CDR1 SGHTA, CDR2 FQGNSA. This CDR3 region has 13 residues.

This clone appeared once. The chain combines TRBV10-2 with TRBJ1-2; no clear D. Per the germline V gene, CDR1 is WSHSY and CDR2 is SAAADI. The CDR3 consists of 12 residues. Deletions cut 5 bases from V and 9 bases from J, with 13 bases between. CDR3 region: CASSPVVGSYTF. The CDR3 DNA reads TGCGCCAGCAGTCCTGTAGTGGGGAGCTACACCTTC.

The rearrangement uses TRBV3-1 (or the pseudogene TRBV3-2) and TRBJ2-5, with a possible D match to TRBD1 (6 bases). V lost 0 bases and J 4 bases, leaving 15 bases between the germline ends. There are 16 residues in the CDR3. Germline V CDR1 and CDR2: LGHDT, YNNKEL (reference sequence). The CDR3 DNA reads as TGTGCCAGCAGCCAAGATTGGCCAGGGGATACAGAGACCCAGTACTTC. Residues: CASSQDWPGDTETQYF.

The gene calls are TRBV4-2 and TRBJ2-3, with D possibly being TRBD1 (5 bases). Germline values: CDR1 LGHNA, CDR2 YNFKEQ. V shed 0 bases and J shed 3 bases, with 19 bases lying between them. The CDR3 has 18 residues. CDR3 region: CASSQDGPPRVVTDTQYF. CDR3 nucleotide sequence: TGTGCCAGCAGCCAAGACGGTCCCCCCAGGGTCGTGACAGATACGCAGTATTTT.

CDR3 amino acids: CASSEEGVGGQPQHF. The DNA of the CDR3 is TGTGCCAGCAGTGAAGAGGGGGTGGGGGGACAGCCCCAGCATTTT. The V call is TRBV6-1, the J call TRBJ1-5; a weak D match, TRBD1 (6 bases). Germline CDR1 reads MNHNS; CDR2 reads SASEGT. This CDR3 has 15 residues. V was cut by 1 base and J by 7 bases, with 14 bases left in between.

This clone appeared a single time. The V call is TRBV10-3, the J call TRBJ1-2; D unresolved. V lost 0 bases to trimming and J lost 3 bases, with 11 bases between them. The CDR3 runs 15 residues. In germline, CDR1 is ENHRY, CDR2 SYGVKD. The CDR3 reads CAISESTGRDYGYTF. The CDR3 DNA follows: TGTGCCATCAGTGAGTCGACGGGTAGGGACTATGGCTACACCTTC.